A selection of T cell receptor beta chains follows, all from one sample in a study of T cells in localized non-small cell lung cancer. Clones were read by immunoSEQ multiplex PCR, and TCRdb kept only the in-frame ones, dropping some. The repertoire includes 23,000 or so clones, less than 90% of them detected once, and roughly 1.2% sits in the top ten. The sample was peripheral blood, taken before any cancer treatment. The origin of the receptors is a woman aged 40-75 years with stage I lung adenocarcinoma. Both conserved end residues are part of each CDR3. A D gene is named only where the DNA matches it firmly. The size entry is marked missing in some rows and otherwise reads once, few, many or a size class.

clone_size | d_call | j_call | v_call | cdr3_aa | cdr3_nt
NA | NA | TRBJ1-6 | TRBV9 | CASSDTTRAAANSPLHF | TGTGCCAGCAGCGATACGACGAGGGCAGCAGCTAATTCACCCCTCCACTTT
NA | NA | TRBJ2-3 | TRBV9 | CASSAPTEDTQYF | TGTGCCAGCAGTGCTCCGACCGAAGATACGCAGTATTTT
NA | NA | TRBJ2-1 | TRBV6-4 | CASSDTTNNEQFF | TGTGCCAGCAGTGACACGACAAACAATGAGCAGTTCTTC
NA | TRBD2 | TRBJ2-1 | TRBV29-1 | CSAPGGWGSTNEQFF | TGCAGCGCCCCGGGGGGGTGGGGGAGTACCAATGAGCAGTTCTTC
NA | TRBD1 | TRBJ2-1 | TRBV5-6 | CASNWGQDSYNEQFF | TGTGCCAGCAACTGGGGACAGGACTCCTACAATGAGCAGTTCTTC
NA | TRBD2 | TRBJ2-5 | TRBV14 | CASSHLAGYQETQYF | TGTGCCAGCAGCCATCTAGCGGGGTACCAAGAGACCCAGTACTTC
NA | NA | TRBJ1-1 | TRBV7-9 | CASSLRGGGRTNTEAFF | TGTGCCAGCAGCTTACGGGGAGGGGGTCGAACGAACACTGAAGCTTTCTTT
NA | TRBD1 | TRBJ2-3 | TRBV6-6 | CASSWKTGGPDTQYF | TGTGCCAGCAGTTGGAAGACAGGGGGACCAGATACGCAGTATTTT
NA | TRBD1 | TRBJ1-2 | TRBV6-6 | CASSSNPTGMGGYTF | TGTGCCAGCAGTTCCAACCCGACAGGGATGGGTGGCTACACCTTC
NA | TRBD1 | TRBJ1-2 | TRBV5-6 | CASSSRGRDGYTF | TGTGCCAGCAGCTCCAGGGGGCGCGATGGCTACACCTTC
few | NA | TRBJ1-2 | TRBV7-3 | CASKQTGWSYGYTF | TGTGCCAGCAAACAGACCGGGTGGTCATATGGCTACACCTTC
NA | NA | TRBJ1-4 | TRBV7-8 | CASSLAGPTNEKLFF | TGTGCCAGCAGCTTAGCGGGACCCACTAATGAAAAACTGTTTTTT
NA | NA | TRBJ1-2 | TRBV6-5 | CASSSSNYGYTF | TGTGCCAGCAGTTCCTCTAACTATGGCTACACCTTC
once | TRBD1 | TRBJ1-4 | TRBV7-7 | CASSLDILGQGPVGTNEKLFF | TGTGCTAGCAGCTTAGATATCTTGGGACAGGGCCCAGTAGGAACTAATGAAAAACTGTTTTTT
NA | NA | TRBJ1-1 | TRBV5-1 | CASSSGTDSSIYEAFF | TGCGCCAGCAGCTCCGGGACGGACTCCAGTATTTATGAAGCTTTCTTT
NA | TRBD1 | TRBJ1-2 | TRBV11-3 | CASSSQGAGYGYTF | TGTGCCAGCAGCTCTCAGGGGGCGGGCTATGGCTACACCTTC
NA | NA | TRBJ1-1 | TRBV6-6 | CASGSFGRRNTEAFF | TGTGCCAGCGGAAGCTTTGGACGCCGAAACACTGAAGCTTTCTTT